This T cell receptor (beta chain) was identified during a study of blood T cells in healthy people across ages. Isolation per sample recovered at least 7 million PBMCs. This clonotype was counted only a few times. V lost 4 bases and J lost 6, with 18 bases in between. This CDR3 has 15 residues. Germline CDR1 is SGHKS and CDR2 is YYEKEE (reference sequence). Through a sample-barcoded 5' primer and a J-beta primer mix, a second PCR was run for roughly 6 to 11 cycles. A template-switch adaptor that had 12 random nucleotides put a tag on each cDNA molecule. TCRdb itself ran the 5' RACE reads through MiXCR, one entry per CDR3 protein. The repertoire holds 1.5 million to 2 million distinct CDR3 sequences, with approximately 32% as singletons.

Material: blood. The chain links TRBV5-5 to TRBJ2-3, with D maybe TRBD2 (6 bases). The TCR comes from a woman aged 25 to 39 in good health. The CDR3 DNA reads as TGTGCCAGCAGCCTGGCGGAGACTAGTCGCGATACGCAGTATTTT. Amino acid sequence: CASSLAETSRDTQYF.